A single T cell receptor beta chain is shown here with its context. Its cognate antigen is unknown. The record originates from a study of CD8+CD57+ T cells in acquired aplastic anemia. Turning to the study itself: Sorted CD4+ plus CD8+ cells gave DNA averaging around 3 ug. Notes on the study in general: Shared by patients and controls, just under 30 CD8+ CDR3s were abundant in patients.

This CDR3 is 17 amino acids long. The TCR beta profiling, which covered VDJ combination and CDR3 sequence, was carried out using genomic DNA as the template. MiXCR was run by TCRdb on the reads, yielding one entry per CDR3 protein. The table shows about 190,000 distinct CDR3 sequences, with over 60% occurring only once. This chain connects TRBV12-3 or TRBV12-4 to TRBJ2-2; 7 nucleotides match TRBD1. The clonotype was recovered from a human donor with severe aplastic anemia or a healthy control (not recorded which). Material for sequencing was sorted CD4+, CD8+, or CD8+CD57+ T cells (not recorded which) from PBMCs. The CDR3 DNA sequence: TGTGCTAGTGGTTTGCCCACGACACGGACAGGCACCGGGGAGCTGTTTTTT. Protein product: CASGLPTTRTGTGELFF.